This entry is about one T cell receptor beta chain. Its antigen is currently unknown. At one end the junction does not follow the germline gene, possibly because of a read error. TCRdb independently ran MiXCR on the reads; one entry per CDR3 protein. The table has about 890,000 distinct CDR3 sequences, roughly 31% seen once. The data derive from a study of T cell repertoires in cytomegalovirus infection. The CDR3 is 12 amino acids. CDR1 LNHDA and CDR2 SQIVND come from the germline V gene (reference sequence). Study-wide points: The response measured ex vivo was dominated by TCR beta clonotypes (HLA-C-restricted and CMV-specific).

This specimen was cultured CD8+ T cells from PBMCs, taken from culture after CMV antigen stimulation. This TCR derives from a human donor in good health (CMV status not recorded). Some clones in this sample may be carry-over from other donors' samples. The rearrangement links TRBV19 to TRBJ1-1; D might be TRBD1 (5 bases). CDR3 residues: CASSLDSYEAFF. The CDR3 region has the DNA TGTGCCAGTAGTCTAGACAGTTACGAAGCTTTCTTT. Together with reference TRBV19 and TRBJ1-1, the CDR3 gives the full variable domain: DGGITQSPKYLFRKEGQNVTLSCEQNLNHDAMYWYRQDPGQGLRLIYYSQIVNDFQKGDIAEGYSVSREKKESFPLTVTSAQKNPTAFYLCASSLDSYEAFFGQGTRLTVV.